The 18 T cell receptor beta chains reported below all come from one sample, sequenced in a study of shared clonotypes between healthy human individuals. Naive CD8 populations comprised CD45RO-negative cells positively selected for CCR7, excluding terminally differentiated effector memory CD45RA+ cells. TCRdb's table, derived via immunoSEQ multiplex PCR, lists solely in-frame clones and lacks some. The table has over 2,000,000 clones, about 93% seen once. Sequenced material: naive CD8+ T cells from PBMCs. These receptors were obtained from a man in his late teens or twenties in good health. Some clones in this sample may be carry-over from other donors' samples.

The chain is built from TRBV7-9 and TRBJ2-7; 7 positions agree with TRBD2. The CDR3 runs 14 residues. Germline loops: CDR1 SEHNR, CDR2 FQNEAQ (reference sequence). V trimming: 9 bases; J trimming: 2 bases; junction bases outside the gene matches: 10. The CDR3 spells CASTQVGGAYEQYF. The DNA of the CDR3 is TGTGCCAGTACCCAGGTGGGGGGGGCCTACGAGCAGTACTTC.

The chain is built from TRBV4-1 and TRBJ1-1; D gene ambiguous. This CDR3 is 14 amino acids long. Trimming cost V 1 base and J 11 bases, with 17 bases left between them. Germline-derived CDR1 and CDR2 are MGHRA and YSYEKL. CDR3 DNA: TGCGCCAGCAGCCAAGGCCGCTGGCCGGATGGGGCTTTCTTT. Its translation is CASSQGRWPDGAFF.

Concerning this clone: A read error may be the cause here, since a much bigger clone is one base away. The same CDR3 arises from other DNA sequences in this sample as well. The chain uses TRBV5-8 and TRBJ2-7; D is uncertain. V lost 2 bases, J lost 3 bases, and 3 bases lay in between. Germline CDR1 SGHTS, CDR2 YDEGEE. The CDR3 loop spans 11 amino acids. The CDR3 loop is CASSLGYEQYF. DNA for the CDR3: TGTGCCAGCAGCTTAGGCTACGAGCAGTACTTC.

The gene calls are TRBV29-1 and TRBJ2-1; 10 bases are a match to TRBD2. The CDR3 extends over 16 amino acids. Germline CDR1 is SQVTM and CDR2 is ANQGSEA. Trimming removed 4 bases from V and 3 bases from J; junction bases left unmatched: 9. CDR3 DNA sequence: TGCAGCGTTGGAGGGACTAGCGATGTTCTCTACAATGAGCAGTTCTTC. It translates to CSVGGTSDVLYNEQFF.

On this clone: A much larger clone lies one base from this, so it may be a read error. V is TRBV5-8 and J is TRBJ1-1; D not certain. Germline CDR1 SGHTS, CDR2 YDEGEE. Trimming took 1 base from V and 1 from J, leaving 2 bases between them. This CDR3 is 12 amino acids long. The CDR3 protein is CASSLRNTEAFF. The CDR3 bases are TGTGCCAGCAGCTTGCGGAACACTGAAGCTTTCTTT.

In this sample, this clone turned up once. The CDR3 loop is CASSHGGDGGQPQHF. Written as DNA, the CDR3 is TGTGCCAGCAGTCATGGGGGGGATGGGGGCCAGCCCCAGCATTTT. The chain couples TRBV9 to TRBJ1-5; possible D gene TRBD1, 6 bases. This CDR3 comprises 15 residues. Germline CDR1 reads SGDLS; CDR2 reads YYNGEE. The ends were cut back, 5 bases at V and 7 bases at J, with 19 bases in the middle.

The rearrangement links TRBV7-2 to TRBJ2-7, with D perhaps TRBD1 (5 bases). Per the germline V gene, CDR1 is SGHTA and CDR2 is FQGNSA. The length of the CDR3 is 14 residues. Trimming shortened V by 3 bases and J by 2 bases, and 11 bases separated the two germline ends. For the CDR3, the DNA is TGTGCCAGCAGCTTGGACACATACACCTACGAGCAGTACTTC. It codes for CASSLDTYTYEQYF.

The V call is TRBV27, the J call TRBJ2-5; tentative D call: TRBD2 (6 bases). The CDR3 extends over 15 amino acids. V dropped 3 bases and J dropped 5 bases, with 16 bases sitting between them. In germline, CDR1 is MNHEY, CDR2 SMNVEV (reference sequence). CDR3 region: CASSLVFGGPETQYF. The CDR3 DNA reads TGTGCCAGCAGTTTGGTATTCGGGGGTCCGGAGACCCAGTACTTC.

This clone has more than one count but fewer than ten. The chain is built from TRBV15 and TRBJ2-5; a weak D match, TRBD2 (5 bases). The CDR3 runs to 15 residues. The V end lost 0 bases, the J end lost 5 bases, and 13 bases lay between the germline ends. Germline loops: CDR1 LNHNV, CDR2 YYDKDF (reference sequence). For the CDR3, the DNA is TGTGCCACCAGCAGAGATGTGGGAGTGAGGGAGACCCAGTACTTC. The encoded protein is CATSRDVGVRETQYF.

The CDR3 region has the DNA TGCGCCAGCAGCCCGTCGGAGGGGTATAGCAATCAGCCCCAGCATTTT. Translated: CASSPSEGYSNQPQHF. The V call is TRBV4-1, the J call TRBJ1-5; maybe TRBD1 (5 bases). The V end lost 4 bases, the J end lost 0 bases, and 13 bases lay between the germline ends. The germline V gene has CDR1 MGHRA and CDR2 YSYEKL. This CDR3 comprises 16 residues.

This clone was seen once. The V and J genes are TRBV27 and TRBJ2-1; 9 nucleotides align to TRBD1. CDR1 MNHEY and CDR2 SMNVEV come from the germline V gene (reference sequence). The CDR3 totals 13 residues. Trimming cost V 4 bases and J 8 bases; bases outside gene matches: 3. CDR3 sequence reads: CASSSDRGYEQFF. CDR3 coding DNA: TGTGCCAGCAGTTCGGACAGGGGATATGAGCAGTTCTTC.

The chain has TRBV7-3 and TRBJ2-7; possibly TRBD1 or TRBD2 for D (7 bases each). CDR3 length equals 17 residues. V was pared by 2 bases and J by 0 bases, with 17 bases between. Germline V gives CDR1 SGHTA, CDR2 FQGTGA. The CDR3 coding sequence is TGTGCCAGCAGCTTATCAGGGGGTGCGGGAGTCTCCTACGAGCAGTACTTC. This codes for CASSLSGGAGVSYEQYF.

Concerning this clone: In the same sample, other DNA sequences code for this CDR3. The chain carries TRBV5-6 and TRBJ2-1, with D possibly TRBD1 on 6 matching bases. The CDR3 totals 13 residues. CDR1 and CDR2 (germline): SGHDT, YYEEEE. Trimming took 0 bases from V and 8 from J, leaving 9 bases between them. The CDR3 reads CASSLGAGDEQFF. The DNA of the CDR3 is TGTGCCAGCAGCTTGGGGGCAGGGGATGAGCAGTTCTTC.

In DNA, the CDR3 is TGCGCCAGCAGTGAGTCGACCAGAACAGATACGCAGTATTTT. Amino acid sequence: CASSESTRTDTQYF. V gene TRBV10-2 combines with J gene TRBJ2-3; D gene uncertain. In germline, CDR1 is WSHSY, CDR2 SAAADI. The V end was cut by 0 bases, the J end by 3 bases, with 7 bases between. There are 14 residues in the CDR3.

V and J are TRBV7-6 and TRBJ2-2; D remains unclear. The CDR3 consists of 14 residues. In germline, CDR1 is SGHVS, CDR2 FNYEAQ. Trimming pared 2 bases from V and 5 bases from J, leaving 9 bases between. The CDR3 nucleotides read TGTGCCAGCAGCTTATTGATTGGGACCGGGGAGCTGTTTTTT. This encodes CASSLLIGTGELFF.

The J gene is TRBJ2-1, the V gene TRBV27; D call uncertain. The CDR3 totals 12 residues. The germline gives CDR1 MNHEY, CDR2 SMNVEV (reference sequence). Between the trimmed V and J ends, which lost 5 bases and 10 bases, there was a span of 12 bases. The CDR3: CASSRRLGEQFF. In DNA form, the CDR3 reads TGTGCCAGCAGTAGGAGACTGGGAGAGCAGTTCTTC.

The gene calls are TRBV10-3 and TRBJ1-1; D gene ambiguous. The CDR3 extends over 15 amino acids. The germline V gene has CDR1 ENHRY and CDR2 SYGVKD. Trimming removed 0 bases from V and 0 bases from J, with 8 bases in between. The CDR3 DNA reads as TGTGCCATCAGTGAGTCTGTGGTAGTGAACACTGAAGCTTTCTTT. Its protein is CAISESVVVNTEAFF.

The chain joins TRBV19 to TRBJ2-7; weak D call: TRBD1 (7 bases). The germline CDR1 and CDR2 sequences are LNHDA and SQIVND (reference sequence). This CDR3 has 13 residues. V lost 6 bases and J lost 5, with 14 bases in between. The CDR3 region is CASSLDREDEQYF. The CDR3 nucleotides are TGTGCCAGTAGCCTCGACAGGGAGGACGAGCAGTACTTC.